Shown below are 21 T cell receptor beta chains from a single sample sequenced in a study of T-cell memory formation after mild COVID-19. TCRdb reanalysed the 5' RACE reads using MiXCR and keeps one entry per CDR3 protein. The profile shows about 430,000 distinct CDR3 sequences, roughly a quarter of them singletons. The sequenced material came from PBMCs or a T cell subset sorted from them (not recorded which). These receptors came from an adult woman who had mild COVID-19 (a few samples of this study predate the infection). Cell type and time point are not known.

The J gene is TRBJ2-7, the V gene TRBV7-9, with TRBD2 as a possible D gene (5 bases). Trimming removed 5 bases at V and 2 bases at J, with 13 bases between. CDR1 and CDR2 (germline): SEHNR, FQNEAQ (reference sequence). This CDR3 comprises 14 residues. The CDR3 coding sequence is TGTGCCAGCAGCCTTGGTCTCGGGGCCTACGAGCAGTACTTC. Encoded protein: CASSLGLGAYEQYF. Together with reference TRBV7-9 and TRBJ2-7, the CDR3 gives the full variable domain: DTGVSQNPRHKITKRGQNVTFRCDPISEHNRLYWYRQTLGQGPEFLTYFQNEAQLEKSRLLSDRFSAERPKGSFSTLEIQRTEQGDSAMYLCASSLGLGAYEQYFGPGTRLTVT.

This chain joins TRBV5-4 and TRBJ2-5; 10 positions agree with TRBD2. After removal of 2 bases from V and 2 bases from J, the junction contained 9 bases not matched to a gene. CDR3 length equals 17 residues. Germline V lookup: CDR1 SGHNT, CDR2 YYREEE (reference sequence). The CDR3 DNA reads TGTGCCAGCAGCTTCGGGCTAGCGGGGGTGGGGCAAGAGACCCAGTACTTC. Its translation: CASSFGLAGVGQETQYF.

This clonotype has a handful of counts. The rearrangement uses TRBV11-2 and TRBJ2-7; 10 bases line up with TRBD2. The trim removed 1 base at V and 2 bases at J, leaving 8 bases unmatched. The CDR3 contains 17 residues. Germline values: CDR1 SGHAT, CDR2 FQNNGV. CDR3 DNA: TGTGCCAGCAGCTTAGCGAAACTAGCGGGACCCCCCTACGAGCAGTACTTC. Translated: CASSLAKLAGPPYEQYF. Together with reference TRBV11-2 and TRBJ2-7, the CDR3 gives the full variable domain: EAGVAQSPRYKIIEKRQSVAFWCNPISGHATLYWYQQILGQGPKLLIQFQNNGVVDDSQLPKDRFSAERLKGVDSTLKIQPAKLEDSAVYLCASSLAKLAGPPYEQYFGPGTRLTVT.

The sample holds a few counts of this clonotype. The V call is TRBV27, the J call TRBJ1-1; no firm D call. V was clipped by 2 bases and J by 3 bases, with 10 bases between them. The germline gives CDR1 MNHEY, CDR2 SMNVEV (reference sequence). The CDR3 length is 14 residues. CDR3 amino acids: CASSLRWEDTEAFF. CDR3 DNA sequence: TGTGCCAGCAGTTTAAGATGGGAGGACACTGAAGCTTTCTTT.

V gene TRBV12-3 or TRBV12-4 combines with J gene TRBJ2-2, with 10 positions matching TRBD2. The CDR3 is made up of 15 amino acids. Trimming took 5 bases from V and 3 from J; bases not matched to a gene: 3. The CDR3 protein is CASSGAGGYTGELFF. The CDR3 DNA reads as TGTGCCAGCAGTGGAGCGGGAGGGTACACCGGGGAGCTGTTTTTT.

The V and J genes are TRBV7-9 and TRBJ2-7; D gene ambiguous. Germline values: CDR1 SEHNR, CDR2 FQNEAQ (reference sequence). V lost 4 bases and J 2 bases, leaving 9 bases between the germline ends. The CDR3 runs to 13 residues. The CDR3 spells CASSSTQAYEQYF. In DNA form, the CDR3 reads TGTGCCAGCAGCTCAACCCAAGCCTACGAGCAGTACTTC.

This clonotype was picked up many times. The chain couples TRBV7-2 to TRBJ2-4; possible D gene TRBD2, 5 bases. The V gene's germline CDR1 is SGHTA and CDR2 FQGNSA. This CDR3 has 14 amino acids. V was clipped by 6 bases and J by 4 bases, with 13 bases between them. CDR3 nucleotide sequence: TGTGCCAGCAGTCCCGACCCGGGGAAAAACATTCAGTACTTC. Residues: CASSPDPGKNIQYF. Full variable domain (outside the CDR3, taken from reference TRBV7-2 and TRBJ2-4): GAGVSQSPSNKVTEKGKDVELRCDPISGHTALYWYRQSLGQGLEFLIYFQGNSAPDKSGLPSDRFSAERTGGSVSTLTIQRTQQEDSAVYLCASSPDPGKNIQYFGAGTRLSVL.

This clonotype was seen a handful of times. The CDR3 DNA sequence: TGTGCCAGTAGTATAGGACACCGGAGCACTGAAGCTTTCTTT. This encodes CASSIGHRSTEAFF. The V gene is TRBV19, the J gene TRBJ1-1; D not certain. The CDR3 runs 14 residues. Trimming took off 1 base at V and 4 bases at J, with 10 bases between the two ends. The germline gives CDR1 LNHDA, CDR2 SQIVND (reference sequence).

CDR3 DNA sequence: TGTGCCAGCAGCTTAGGGGAGGCGGAAGCTTTCTTT. Protein product: CASSLGEAEAFF. The rearrangement links TRBV7-9 to TRBJ1-1; unclear D gene. The V end was cut by 1 base, the J end by 8 bases, with 8 bases between. Looked up from germline, CDR1 is SEHNR and CDR2 is FQNEAQ (reference sequence). CDR3 length equals 12 residues.

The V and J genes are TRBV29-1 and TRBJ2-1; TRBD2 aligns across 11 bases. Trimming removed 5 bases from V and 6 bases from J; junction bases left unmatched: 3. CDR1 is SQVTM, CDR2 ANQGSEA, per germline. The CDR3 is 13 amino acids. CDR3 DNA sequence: TGCAGCGTTCTTAGCGGGAGGGCCAATGAGCAGTTCTTC. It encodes CSVLSGRANEQFF.

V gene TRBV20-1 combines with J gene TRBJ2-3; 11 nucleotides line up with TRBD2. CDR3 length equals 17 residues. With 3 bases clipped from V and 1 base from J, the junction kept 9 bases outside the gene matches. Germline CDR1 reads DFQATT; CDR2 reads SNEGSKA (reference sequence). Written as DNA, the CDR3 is TGCAGTGCTAGTACCCTAGCGGGAGGAGTCGGCACAGATACGCAGTATTTT. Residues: CSASTLAGGVGTDTQYF.

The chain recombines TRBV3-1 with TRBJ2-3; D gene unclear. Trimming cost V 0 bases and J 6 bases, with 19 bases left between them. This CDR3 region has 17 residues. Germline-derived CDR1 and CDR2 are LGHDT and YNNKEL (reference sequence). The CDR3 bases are TGTGCCAGCAGCCAAGATGTAGGCGGTCAGGATCGGGATACGCAGTATTTT. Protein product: CASSQDVGGQDRDTQYF.

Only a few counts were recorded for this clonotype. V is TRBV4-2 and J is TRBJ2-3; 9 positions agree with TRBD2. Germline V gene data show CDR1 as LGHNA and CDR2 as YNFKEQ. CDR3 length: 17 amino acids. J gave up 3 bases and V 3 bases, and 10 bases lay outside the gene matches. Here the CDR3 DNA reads TGTGCCAGCAGCCAGGGATCCGGGACTAGCCGTACAGATACGCAGTATTTT. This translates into CASSQGSGTSRTDTQYF.

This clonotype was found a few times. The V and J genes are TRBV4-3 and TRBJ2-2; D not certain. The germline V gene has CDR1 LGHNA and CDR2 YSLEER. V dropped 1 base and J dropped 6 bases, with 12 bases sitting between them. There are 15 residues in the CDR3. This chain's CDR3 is CASSQGTLVSGELFF. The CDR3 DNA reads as TGCGCCAGCAGCCAAGGTACTCTCGTCTCCGGGGAGCTGTTTTTT.

The CDR3 reads CASSFGGHNEQFF. The CDR3 DNA follows: TGTGCCAGCAGTTTTGGGGGCCACAATGAGCAGTTCTTC. This chain joins TRBV12-3 or TRBV12-4 and TRBJ2-1; TRBD1 is a possible D gene (6 bases). Trimming took 3 bases from V and 5 from J, leaving 8 bases between them. This CDR3 comprises 13 residues.

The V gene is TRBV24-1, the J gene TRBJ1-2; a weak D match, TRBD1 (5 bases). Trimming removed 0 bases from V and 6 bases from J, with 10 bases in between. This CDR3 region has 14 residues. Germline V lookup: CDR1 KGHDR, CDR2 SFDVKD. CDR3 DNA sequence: TGTGCCACCAGTGATTTGACCGGGGCGGATGGCTACACCTTC. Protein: CATSDLTGADGYTF.

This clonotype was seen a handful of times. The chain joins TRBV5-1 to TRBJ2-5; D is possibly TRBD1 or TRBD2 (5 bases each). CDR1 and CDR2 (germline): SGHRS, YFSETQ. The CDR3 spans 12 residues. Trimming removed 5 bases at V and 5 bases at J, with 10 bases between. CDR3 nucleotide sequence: TGCGCCAGCAGGGACTGGGGGGAGACCCAGTACTTC. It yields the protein CASRDWGETQYF.

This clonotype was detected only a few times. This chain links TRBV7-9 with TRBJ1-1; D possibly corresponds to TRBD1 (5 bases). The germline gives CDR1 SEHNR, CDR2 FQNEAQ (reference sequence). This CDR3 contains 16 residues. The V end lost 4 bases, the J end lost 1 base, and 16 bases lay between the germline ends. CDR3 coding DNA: TGTGCCAGCAGCTCGGGGGGTGGCGGCCAGAACACTGAAGCTTTCTTT. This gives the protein CASSSGGGGQNTEAFF.

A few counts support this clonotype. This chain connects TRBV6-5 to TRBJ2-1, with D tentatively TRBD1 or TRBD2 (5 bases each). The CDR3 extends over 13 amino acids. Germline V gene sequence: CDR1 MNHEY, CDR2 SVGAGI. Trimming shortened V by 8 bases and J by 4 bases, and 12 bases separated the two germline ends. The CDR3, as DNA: TGTGCCAGCGGGATGGGGGAGTACAATGAGCAGTTCTTC. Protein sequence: CASGMGEYNEQFF.

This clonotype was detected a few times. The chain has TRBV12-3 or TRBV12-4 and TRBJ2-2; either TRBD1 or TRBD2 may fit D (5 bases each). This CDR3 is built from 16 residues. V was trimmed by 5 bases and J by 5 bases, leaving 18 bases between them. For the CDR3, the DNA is TGTGCCAGCAGTCAATTGGGACCCGTTGGGACCGGGGAGCTGTTTTTT. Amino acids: CASSQLGPVGTGELFF.

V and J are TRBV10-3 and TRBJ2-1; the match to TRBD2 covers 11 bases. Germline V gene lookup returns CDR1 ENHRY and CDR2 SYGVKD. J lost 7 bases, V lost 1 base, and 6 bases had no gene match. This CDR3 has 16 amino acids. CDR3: CAISEWASGGRNEQFF. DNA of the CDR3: TGTGCCATCAGTGAGTGGGCTAGCGGGGGGAGGAATGAGCAGTTCTTC.